This T cell receptor (beta chain) was sequenced in a study of cytomegalovirus exposure and HLA in healthy donors. Vbeta (60) and Jbeta (13) primers were used in the PCR. Some clones are missing from TCRdb's copy, which holds only in-frame ones; the method was immunoSEQ multiplex PCR. The sample carries about 180,000 clones, around 77% recorded once. This clone occurred a few times. The V gene lost 5 bases and the J gene lost 1 base, with 7 bases spanning the gap. Germline assignment: CDR1 SGHVS and CDR2 FQNEAQ. This CDR3 region has 13 residues. Sequencing was done on a sample of PBMCs. The rearrangement joins TRBV7-8 to TRBJ2-3; D is undetermined. This receptor was identified in a young woman in good health and CMV-seronegative. The CDR3 sequence: CASSQVRTDTQYF. The DNA for the CDR3 is TGTGCCAGCAGCCAGGTTCGCACAGATACGCAGTATTTT.